This T cell receptor (beta chain) was obtained from a study of T-cell reconstitution after alpha-beta-depleted transplantation in children. Study-wide results and limits: There were some patients whose high TCRbeta diversity at day 60 came from surviving recipient T cells and thymic progenitors.

This clonotype was counted ten times or more. No antigen is known for it. Unique molecular identifiers were used to barcode this TCRbeta library. TCRdb analysed the PCR reads with MiXCR anew, one entry per CDR3 protein. The sample records approximately 650,000 distinct CDR3 sequences, under 15% being singletons. The TCR originated in a girl aged 2-10 years with congenital amegakaryocytic thrombocytopenia, due to receive a stem cell transplant. Sequences were derived from PBMCs, sampled before TCRalphabeta/CD19-depleted stem cell transplant.

The CDR3 DNA reads TGCGCCAGCAGCTGGAACGGGAGGATATCAGAGAGTGAGCAGTTCTTC. Its translation: CASSWNGRISESEQFF. The gene calls are TRBV5-1 and TRBJ2-1, with TRBD2 identical over 7 bases. Germline assignment: CDR1 SGHRS and CDR2 YFSETQ. The CDR3 contains 16 residues. The V and J ends lost 3 bases and 9 bases, in that order; junction bases with no gene match: 15.